These T cell receptor beta chains were read from a single sample in a study of cytomegalovirus exposure and HLA in healthy donors. TCRdb's copy holds only in-frame clones and misses some; the assay was immunoSEQ multiplex PCR. The table lists 160,000 or so clones, 60% to 80% of them singletons. Source material: PBMCs. These receptor sequences come from a woman younger than 45 in good health and CMV-seronegative. The CDR3 runs from the conserved cysteine through the conserved F or W. D genes are given only for firm matches. Only some rows state a clone size, as once, few, many or a class for expanded clones.

d_call: TRBD2
j_call: TRBJ2-7
v_call: TRBV6-5
clone_size: many
cdr3_nt: TGTGCCAGCAGCCAACTAGCGGGGGATCCCTACGAGCAGTACTTC
cdr3_aa: CASSQLAGDPYEQYF

d_call: NA
j_call: TRBJ2-1
v_call: TRBV29-1
clone_size: NA
cdr3_nt: TGCAGCGTTGAGGGGGGCTCCTACAATGAGCAGTTCTTC
cdr3_aa: CSVEGGSYNEQFF

d_call: NA
j_call: TRBJ2-7
v_call: TRBV2
clone_size: few
cdr3_nt: TGTGCCAGCAGCGGGGACTTAGGGAACGAGCAGTACTTC
cdr3_aa: CASSGDLGNEQYF

d_call: NA
j_call: TRBJ1-1
v_call: TRBV5-1
clone_size: NA
cdr3_nt: TGCGCCAGCAGCTTGGACCCGGACACTGAAGCTTTCTTT
cdr3_aa: CASSLDPDTEAFF

d_call: NA
j_call: TRBJ1-6
v_call: TRBV7-9
clone_size: few
cdr3_nt: TGTGCCAGCAGCGTACAGGGTAATTCACCCCTCCACTTT
cdr3_aa: CASSVQGNSPLHF

d_call: TRBD1
j_call: TRBJ1-2
v_call: TRBV19
clone_size: NA
cdr3_nt: TGTGCCAGTAGTATTCGAGCGTCCCAGGGGGTCTATGGCTACACCTTC
cdr3_aa: CASSIRASQGVYGYTF

d_call: NA
j_call: TRBJ1-3
v_call: TRBV9
clone_size: NA
cdr3_nt: TGTGCCAGCAGCCCCTCAGGGGCCGGGTCCGCTGGAAACACCATATATTTT
cdr3_aa: CASSPSGAGSAGNTIYF

d_call: TRBD1
j_call: TRBJ2-1
v_call: TRBV29-1
clone_size: NA
cdr3_nt: TGCAGTTTTACCGGGACAGACTACAATGAGCAGTTCTTC
cdr3_aa: CSFTGTDYNEQFF

d_call: NA
j_call: TRBJ2-2
v_call: TRBV11-2
clone_size: NA
cdr3_nt: TGTGCCAGCAGGTCAGGGTTAAAGGAGCTGTTTTTT
cdr3_aa: CASRSGLKELFF

d_call: TRBD1
j_call: TRBJ1-2
v_call: TRBV7-9
clone_size: NA
cdr3_nt: TGTGCCAGCAGCATGGGACAGACTTACTATGGCTACACCTTC
cdr3_aa: CASSMGQTYYGYTF

d_call: NA
j_call: TRBJ1-4
v_call: TRBV25-1
clone_size: NA
cdr3_nt: TGTGCCAGCAGCGACGTTCAGGGTGAAAAACTGTTTTTT
cdr3_aa: CASSDVQGEKLFF

d_call: TRBD1
j_call: TRBJ1-4
v_call: TRBV2
clone_size: once
cdr3_nt: TGTGCCAGCAGTGGGGGGACAGGGAGTGAAAAACTGTTTTTT
cdr3_aa: CASSGGTGSEKLFF

d_call: NA
j_call: TRBJ1-1
v_call: TRBV30
clone_size: once
cdr3_nt: TGTGCCTGGACCTGGAAAGTCGGGACTGGCACTGAAGCTTTCTTT
cdr3_aa: CAWTWKVGTGTEAFF

d_call: NA
j_call: TRBJ2-1
v_call: TRBV27
clone_size: once
cdr3_nt: TGTGCCAGCAGTTTATTCGCCCCGGGGACAAGTACCCCCTACAATGAGCAGTTCTTC
cdr3_aa: CASSLFAPGTSTPYNEQFF

d_call: NA
j_call: TRBJ1-2
v_call: TRBV6-5
clone_size: NA
cdr3_nt: TGTGCCAGCACCATCCTCGGTGGGAGTGGCTACACCTTC
cdr3_aa: CASTILGGSGYTF

d_call: TRBD1
j_call: TRBJ2-2
v_call: TRBV7-7
clone_size: NA
cdr3_nt: TGTGCCAGCAGCTCTCGGACAGGGCAGAGCGGGGAGCTGTTTTTT
cdr3_aa: CASSSRTGQSGELFF

d_call: NA
j_call: TRBJ1-2
v_call: TRBV6-5
clone_size: NA
cdr3_nt: TGTGCCAGCAGTTACGGCGGCTCTAGGGGCTACACCTTC
cdr3_aa: CASSYGGSRGYTF

d_call: NA
j_call: TRBJ1-3
v_call: TRBV30
clone_size: NA
cdr3_nt: TGTGCCTGGAGTGTACCGAGCAACACCATATATTTT
cdr3_aa: CAWSVPSNTIYF

d_call: NA
j_call: TRBJ2-7
v_call: TRBV15
clone_size: NA
cdr3_nt: TGTGCCACCAGCAGAGACCGTAACGAGCAGTACTTC
cdr3_aa: CATSRDRNEQYF

d_call: NA
j_call: TRBJ2-1
v_call: TRBV19
clone_size: NA
cdr3_nt: TGTGCCAGTGGAACAGGATCTTCGGTCTACAATGAGCAGTTCTTC
cdr3_aa: CASGTGSSVYNEQFF

d_call: NA
j_call: TRBJ2-1
v_call: TRBV6-6
clone_size: NA
cdr3_nt: TGTGCCAGCAGTTACGGGGGGGGCGGTGATGAGCAGTTCTTC
cdr3_aa: CASSYGGGGDEQFF

d_call: NA
j_call: TRBJ1-6
v_call: TRBV25-1
clone_size: NA
cdr3_nt: TGTGCCAGCAGTGAATTCACCTATAATTCACCCCTCCACTTT
cdr3_aa: CASSEFTYNSPLHF

d_call: NA
j_call: TRBJ2-7
v_call: TRBV19
clone_size: NA
cdr3_nt: TGTGCCAGTAGTATAAGGGGCCGAGCCTACGAGCAGTACTTC
cdr3_aa: CASSIRGRAYEQYF

d_call: NA
j_call: TRBJ2-4
v_call: TRBV4-1
clone_size: NA
cdr3_nt: TGCGCCAGCAGCCAAGCCCCTGGCAGGGCAAGGCAGGACATTCAGTACTTC
cdr3_aa: CASSQAPGRARQDIQYF